Below are 7 T cell receptor beta chains sequenced from a single sample in a study of blood T cell repertoires in COVID-19. The repertoire was sequenced with immunoSEQ multiplex PCR; TCRdb's copy has only in-frame clones and lacks some. Of about 230,000 clones listed, roughly 84% are singletons. Specimen: peripheral blood. The receptors stem from a man aged 45-65 years with active or convalescent COVID-19.

This chain uses TRBV2 with TRBJ1-1; the D gene is possibly TRBD1 (5 bases). Germline V gene lookup returns CDR1 SNHLY and CDR2 FYNNEI. CDR3 length: 15 amino acids. Trimming cost V 4 bases and J 4 bases, with 16 bases left between them. The DNA for the CDR3 is TGTGCCAGCAGTGGGGACTCCCCTCGCGGCACTGAAGCTTTCTTT. This gives the protein CASSGDSPRGTEAFF.

The chain is built from TRBV5-4 and TRBJ1-3; 11 nucleotides agree with TRBD1. The J segment lost 3 bases and the V segment lost 5 bases, leaving 7 bases of the junction unmatched. The CDR3 covers 16 residues. Germline V gene lookup returns CDR1 SGHNT and CDR2 YYREEE (reference sequence). CDR3 amino acids: CASSLGQGAVGNTIYF. In nucleotides, the CDR3 is TGTGCCAGCAGTCTAGGACAGGGGGCGGTTGGAAACACCATATATTTT.

In its sample, this clone was seen a few times. The chain uses TRBV10-2 and TRBJ2-5; D possibly corresponds to TRBD1 (6 bases). Trimming took off 9 bases at V and 2 bases at J, with 16 bases between the two ends. This CDR3 contains 14 residues. Germline assignment: CDR1 WSHSY and CDR2 SAAADI. CDR3 nucleotide sequence: TGCGCCAGTAAGGCCGGGACACTGCAAGAGACCCAGTACTTC. This gives the protein CASKAGTLQETQYF.

The CDR3 coding sequence is TGTGCCAGCAGCGTAGCTATAGGCGGGACTCATGGCTACACCTTC. Its translation is CASSVAIGGTHGYTF. V usage is TRBV9 and J usage is TRBJ1-2; possible D gene TRBD1, 5 bases. This CDR3 contains 15 residues. The germline gives CDR1 SGDLS, CDR2 YYNGEE. The V end was cut by 0 bases, the J end by 6 bases, with 15 bases between.

V and J are TRBV4-1 and TRBJ2-7; TRBD1 matches 10 bases. Germline V CDR1 and CDR2: MGHRA, YSYEKL. V lost 4 bases to trimming and J lost 3 bases; unmatched junction nucleotides: 6. The CDR3 covers 15 residues. CDR3 bases: TGCGCCAGCAGCCCACGGGACAGGGGAAACTACGAGCAGTACTTC. It yields the protein CASSPRDRGNYEQYF.

This clone was recorded only once. The CDR3 is CASSFSLRQVNSPLHF. The CDR3 region has the DNA TGTGCCAGCAGTTTCTCCCTCCGACAGGTCAATTCACCCCTCCACTTT. This chain connects TRBV6-2 or TRBV6-3 to TRBJ1-6; TRBD1 is a possible D gene (6 bases). The CDR3 consists of 16 residues. V dropped 4 bases and J dropped 7 bases, with 17 bases sitting between them. Germline CDR1 MNHEY, CDR2 SVGEGT.

The chain carries TRBV5-1 and TRBJ2-1, with D perhaps TRBD2 (6 bases). Germline V lookup: CDR1 SGHRS, CDR2 YFSETQ. The germline V and J ends were trimmed by 4 bases and 7 bases, with 21 bases remaining between them. This CDR3 has 16 amino acids. The CDR3 nucleotides read TGCGCCAGCAGCGCCCCCACGGGACTCCTCCTAAATGAGCAGTTCTTC. It specifies CASSAPTGLLLNEQFF.